Listed below are T cell receptor beta chains from one sample, sequenced in a study of T cell responses to AZD1222 COVID-19 vaccine. The method was immunoSEQ multiplex PCR; TCRdb's version includes in-frame clones alone and lacks a portion of them. The sample includes around 160,000 clones, 90% to 95% seen only once; the top ten take about 1.9%. The sequenced sample was peripheral blood, obtained on day 0 of AZD1222 vaccination. The source is an adult in good health. Each CDR3 is given with its conserved first and last residue. The D gene is left open where the match is weak. Rows give clone size only sometimes, using once, few, many, or a class for an expanded clone.

clone_size: NA
v_call: TRBV6-6
d_call: TRBD2
j_call: TRBJ2-7
cdr3_nt: TGTGCCAGCAGTCAACCCGCTCCCTCTAGCGGGCGGGCCTACGAGCAGTACTTC
cdr3_aa: CASSQPAPSSGRAYEQYF

clone_size: NA
v_call: TRBV12-5
d_call: NA
j_call: TRBJ1-3
cdr3_nt: TGTGCTAGTGGTTTGGGACAGGTCGTTTTTGGAAACACCATATATTTT
cdr3_aa: CASGLGQVVFGNTIYF

clone_size: once
v_call: TRBV7-2
d_call: TRBD1
j_call: TRBJ2-1
cdr3_nt: TGTGCCAGCAGCTTAGGGACAGGGGTAAGTGAGCAGTTCTTC
cdr3_aa: CASSLGTGVSEQFF

clone_size: NA
v_call: TRBV6-5
d_call: NA
j_call: TRBJ1-2
cdr3_nt: TGTGCCAGCCGGGACACCCTCTACGGCTACACCTTC
cdr3_aa: CASRDTLYGYTF

clone_size: NA
v_call: TRBV5-1
d_call: TRBD1
j_call: TRBJ1-1
cdr3_nt: TGCGCCAGCAGCTTGGTGTACACAGGGGCCTTGAACACTGAAGCTTTCTTT
cdr3_aa: CASSLVYTGALNTEAFF

clone_size: few
v_call: TRBV12-3/TRBV12-4
d_call: NA
j_call: TRBJ1-5
cdr3_nt: TGTGCCAGCAGTTTACAGACCAATCAGCCCCAGCATTTT
cdr3_aa: CASSLQTNQPQHF

clone_size: NA
v_call: TRBV5-1
d_call: TRBD1
j_call: TRBJ1-1
cdr3_nt: TGCGCCAGCAGCTTACCAGGGGGGAACACTGAAGCTTTCTTT
cdr3_aa: CASSLPGGNTEAFF

clone_size: once
v_call: TRBV2
d_call: NA
j_call: TRBJ2-1
cdr3_nt: TGTGCCAGCAGGCCCGGGACCCACATAAGGAATGAGCAGTTCTTC
cdr3_aa: CASRPGTHIRNEQFF

clone_size: NA
v_call: TRBV6-5
d_call: NA
j_call: TRBJ2-7
cdr3_nt: TGTGCCAGCAGTCTCACACTCCTCCCAGTTGGGCAGTACTTC
cdr3_aa: CASSLTLLPVGQYF

clone_size: NA
v_call: TRBV6-1
d_call: NA
j_call: TRBJ1-5
cdr3_nt: TGTGCCAGCAGTGAAGGCTCGGCAGGGCCTAGCAATCAGCCCCAGCATTTT
cdr3_aa: CASSEGSAGPSNQPQHF

clone_size: NA
v_call: TRBV3-1/TRBV3-2
d_call: NA
j_call: TRBJ1-4
cdr3_nt: TGTGCCAGCAGCCAAACGGACCGTAATGAAAAACTGTTTTTT
cdr3_aa: CASSQTDRNEKLFF

clone_size: NA
v_call: TRBV6-5
d_call: NA
j_call: TRBJ1-1
cdr3_nt: TGTGCTACAGGGCGACTTGTGGGCACTGAAGCTTTCTTT
cdr3_aa: CATGRLVGTEAFF

clone_size: NA
v_call: TRBV3-1/TRBV3-2
d_call: TRBD2
j_call: TRBJ2-1
cdr3_nt: TGTGCCAGCAGCCTTGCCGGGACTAGCAATGAGCAGTTCTTC
cdr3_aa: CASSLAGTSNEQFF

clone_size: NA
v_call: TRBV28
d_call: TRBD2
j_call: TRBJ2-1
cdr3_nt: TGTGCCAGCAGTTTAGCGGGAGGCCACTCCCGTGTGACCGAGCAGTTCTTC
cdr3_aa: CASSLAGGHSRVTEQFF

clone_size: NA
v_call: TRBV2
d_call: NA
j_call: TRBJ1-1
cdr3_nt: TGTGCCAGCAGCCAGGGGTCGGGCACTGAAGCTTTCTTT
cdr3_aa: CASSQGSGTEAFF

clone_size: NA
v_call: TRBV24-1
d_call: TRBD2
j_call: TRBJ2-5
cdr3_nt: TGTGCCACCAGTGATTTTTGGTCGGGTCGTGGGAGGGAAACCTCCTCAGAGACCCAGTACTTC
cdr3_aa: CATSDFWSGRGRETSSETQYF

clone_size: NA
v_call: TRBV5-5
d_call: TRBD1
j_call: TRBJ1-1
cdr3_nt: TGTGCCAGCAGCCGCGGACAGGACACCAATGAAGCTTTCTTT
cdr3_aa: CASSRGQDTNEAFF

clone_size: NA
v_call: TRBV25-1
d_call: TRBD1
j_call: TRBJ1-6
cdr3_nt: TGTGCCAGCTCACCACAGGGGTGGAATTCACCCCTCCACTTT
cdr3_aa: CASSPQGWNSPLHF

clone_size: once
v_call: TRBV20-1
d_call: TRBD1
j_call: TRBJ1-1
cdr3_nt: TGCAGTGCTAGTAATTCCGGGACAGGGCGGTCCACTGAAGCTTTCTTT
cdr3_aa: CSASNSGTGRSTEAFF

clone_size: NA
v_call: TRBV7-8
d_call: NA
j_call: TRBJ1-5
cdr3_nt: TGTGCCAGCAGCTTCGATCCACTTTATAGCAATCAGCCCCAGCATTTT
cdr3_aa: CASSFDPLYSNQPQHF

clone_size: many
v_call: TRBV4-1
d_call: NA
j_call: TRBJ2-7
cdr3_nt: TGCGCCAGCAGCCAAGCCCGGACAGCTGGGGCCTACGAGCAGTACTTC
cdr3_aa: CASSQARTAGAYEQYF

clone_size: NA
v_call: TRBV29-1
d_call: TRBD1
j_call: TRBJ1-2
cdr3_nt: TGCAGCGTTGCCGGGACAGGGTCTAACTATGGCTACACCTTC
cdr3_aa: CSVAGTGSNYGYTF

clone_size: NA
v_call: TRBV13
d_call: NA
j_call: TRBJ1-4
cdr3_nt: TGTGCCAGCAGCCGCGGGAGGGGCGTTAATGAAAAACTGTTTTTT
cdr3_aa: CASSRGRGVNEKLFF

clone_size: NA
v_call: TRBV18
d_call: NA
j_call: TRBJ2-1
cdr3_nt: TGTGCCAGCTCACCAACAGGGATACCCTACAATGAGCAGTTCTTC
cdr3_aa: CASSPTGIPYNEQFF

clone_size: NA
v_call: TRBV11-2
d_call: TRBD1
j_call: TRBJ1-1
cdr3_nt: TGTGCCAGCAGCTCCAGTTTTAGGGGGCCCAACTTGGGTACTGAAGCTTTCTTT
cdr3_aa: CASSSSFRGPNLGTEAFF

clone_size: NA
v_call: TRBV6-1
d_call: NA
j_call: TRBJ2-7
cdr3_nt: TGTGCCAGCAGTGAACACGAGGGTTTCTACGAGCAGTACTTC
cdr3_aa: CASSEHEGFYEQYF

clone_size: once
v_call: TRBV3-1/TRBV3-2
d_call: TRBD1
j_call: TRBJ1-2
cdr3_nt: TGTGCCAGCAGGTTCGGACAGGGGGTCGGCTACACCTTC
cdr3_aa: CASRFGQGVGYTF

clone_size: few
v_call: TRBV7-2
d_call: TRBD2
j_call: TRBJ2-7
cdr3_nt: TGTGCCAGCAGCCCCTCTAGCGGGGGATCCTACGAGCAGTACTTC
cdr3_aa: CASSPSSGGSYEQYF

clone_size: NA
v_call: TRBV27
d_call: NA
j_call: TRBJ2-3
cdr3_nt: TGTGCCACTTTAGGGCTAGGGGCGGGCGTGAATACGCAGTATTTT
cdr3_aa: CATLGLGAGVNTQYF

clone_size: NA
v_call: TRBV19
d_call: NA
j_call: TRBJ1-2
cdr3_nt: TGTGCCAGTAGCCCCCCCTACTCCAGAAACTATGGCTACACCTTC
cdr3_aa: CASSPPYSRNYGYTF

clone_size: NA
v_call: TRBV3-1/TRBV3-2
d_call: NA
j_call: TRBJ2-3
cdr3_nt: TGTGCCAGCAGCCTCCAGGGACCCCTCGCAGATACGCAGTATTTT
cdr3_aa: CASSLQGPLADTQYF

clone_size: NA
v_call: TRBV6-5
d_call: NA
j_call: TRBJ2-7
cdr3_nt: TGTGCCAGCTCAACACGGGAGTCCTACGAGCAGTACTTC
cdr3_aa: CASSTRESYEQYF